This T cell receptor (beta chain) was identified during a study of post-analysis software for immune sequencing data. Across the whole study: Secondary progressive, relapsing-remitting and progressive-relapsing multiple sclerosis were among the included disease courses.

Germline values: CDR1 SGHVS, CDR2 FNYEAQ. The CDR3 spans 16 residues. The V end was cut by 5 bases, the J end by 3 bases, with 19 bases between. Comments on this clonotype: The antigen remains undetermined.

Whole-study findings and limits: Those with multiple sclerosis, the patient group, showed significantly lower normalized Chao1 diversity than controls. Patients showed TRBV5-6, TRBV5-1 and TRBV20-1 among five TRBV segments more frequent than in controls.

Unique molecular identifiers were carried by the TCR beta cDNA libraries. From the PCR reads, TCRdb called clonotypes with MiXCR, one entry per CDR3 protein. In the table there are about 810,000 distinct CDR3 sequences, about 57% of which are singletons. V gene TRBV7-6 combines with J gene TRBJ1-2; D not resolved. The TCR originated in a girl aged 5 to 17 with multiple sclerosis. The specimen sequenced was blood. The CDR3 bases are TGTGCCAGCAGCCCTGCGGGCGCCCGTCACGACTATGGCTACACCTTC. It encodes CASSPAGARHDYGYTF.